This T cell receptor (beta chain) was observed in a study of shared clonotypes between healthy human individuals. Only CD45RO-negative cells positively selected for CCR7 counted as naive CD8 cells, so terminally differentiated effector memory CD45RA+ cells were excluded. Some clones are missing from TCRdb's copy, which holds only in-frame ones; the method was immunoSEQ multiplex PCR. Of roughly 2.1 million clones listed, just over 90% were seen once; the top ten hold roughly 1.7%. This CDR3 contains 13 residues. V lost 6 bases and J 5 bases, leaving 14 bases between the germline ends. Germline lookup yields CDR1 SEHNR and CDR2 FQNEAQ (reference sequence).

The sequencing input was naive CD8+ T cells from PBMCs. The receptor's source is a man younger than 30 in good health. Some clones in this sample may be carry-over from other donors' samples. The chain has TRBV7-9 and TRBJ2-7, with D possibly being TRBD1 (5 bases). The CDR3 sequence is CASSGIGVHEQYF. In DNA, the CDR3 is TGTGCCAGCAGTGGGATAGGGGTCCACGAGCAGTACTTC.